This entry concerns a single TCR beta chain. This sample was included in a study of blood T cell repertoires in COVID-19. In the study overall: Specimens from acute and convalescent COVID-19 originated in the United States, Italy and Spain. The analysed material was cDNA or gDNA that came from T cells, B-cell-depleted T cells, or PBMCs.

The CDR3 covers 14 residues. Trimming at V came to 8 bases and at J to 6 bases, leaving 7 bases not matched to a gene. CDR1 is MNHEY and CDR2 is SVGAGI in the germline V gene. Seattle patients were enrolled while actively infected and followed longitudinally. Per the authors' pipeline: Estimation of nucleated cell counts was performed using reference gene primer amplification. Using immunoSEQ multiplex PCR, the repertoire was profiled, and TCRdb retains in-frame clones only, with some absent. V, J and clone size reflect that table, while D and trimming were determined from the DNA. This table has 310,000 or so clones, roughly 90% appearing once.

The TCR sequence derives from a woman in her 30s with COVID-19, enrolled during active disease. Sequenced sample: peripheral blood. This chain links TRBV6-5 with TRBJ2-1; TRBD2 aligns across 10 bases. The CDR3, as DNA: TGTGCCAGCGAGTTTAGCGGGAGGATCAATGAGCAGTTCTTC. Its protein product is CASEFSGRINEQFF.